Reported below is one TCR beta chain. There is no known antigen for this receptor. Qualities for individual bases were not recorded, and no much larger clone is one base off. Library prep was done by the immunoSEQ multiplex PCR assay. The source study handled its data this way. To diagnose cytomegalovirus status from the catalog of TCR beta chain sequences, a statistical classification framework was built. Entries here come from immuneACCESS through TCRdb and include only in-frame sequences with V and J called. Some clones fail to appear in such tables; in the studies checked, an unresolved V gene covers under half of the shortfall, and the cause of the remainder is unknown. The DNA was the basis for D and trimming; V, J and clone size are from that table. The sample table contains some 190,000 clones; only one count was recorded for around 88% of them. Roughly 1.6% of the sample is taken by the ten largest.

The entry originates in a study of cytomegalovirus exposure and HLA in healthy donors (dated by TCRdb to 2016 to 2017). With regard to the full study: According to a later analysis, the approximately 130 validation repertoires were produced on the same platform as the 600 to 850 repertoires of the first cohort. The study aimed to test whether signatures of past pathogen exposure could be identified by cataloging public T cell receptors. Along with the approximately 700-subject first cohort, a separate validation cohort of over a hundred different subjects was used. High-throughput TCR immunosequencing, statistical association of individual TCRs with disease status, and machine learning were combined to predict cytomegalovirus infection status. Here is what the overall study found, with its caveats: While some public TCRs were present in many individuals, most TCR sequences turned up only very rarely across donors. The authors suggested that the approach could potentially be extended to other disease states and immunological phenotypes. Three of the identified cytomegalovirus-associated TCR beta chains were confirmed in vitro to be specific for cytomegalovirus antigens. Of the cluster scores, roughly 95% were above 0 in a later analysis, which found that TCRs clustered in the first cohort also tended to co-occur in the 110 or so validation repertoires. The classifier was reported to diagnose cytomegalovirus status with high specificity and sensitivity in both the original and validation cohorts. The validation cohort had no HLA typing available for a later analysis, so co-occurrence within that cohort was assessed over all 120 or so repertoires. In the study, around 160 TCR beta chains were listed as associated with cytomegalovirus.

Separate from the roughly 650-subject first cohort, the validation cohort of roughly 110 subjects was the group to which the donors belonged. CDR1 and CDR2 are drawn from the germline V gene: WSHSY, SAAADI. Trimming removed 4 bases from V and 9 bases from J; the gene matches leave 7 bases unexplained. The CDR3 has 15 amino acids, counting the end cysteine and phenylalanine. Only the CDR3 DNA stays, 45 bases, in frame from base 1. This chain joins TRBV10-2 to TRBJ2-1, and 12 junction bases match TRBD2. What was sequenced was PBMCs. The receptor comes from a woman in her late teens or twenties in good health and CMV-seronegative. The DNA sequence is as follows: TGCGCCAGCAGTGCAGGACTAGCGGGAAACACTGAGCAGTTCTTC. Its product reads: CASSAGLAGNTEQFF.